One and the same sample provided the 10 T cell receptor beta chains below, sequenced in a study of lymphopenia after photon versus proton radiotherapy. Generated by immunoSEQ multiplex PCR, the TCRdb table keeps only in-frame clones and is missing some. The repertoire holds some 41,000 clones, with 70% to 90% as singletons. The sequencing here drew on peripheral blood, taken from a patient treated with photon-based radiotherapy. The receptor source for this set is a man aged 45-65 years with gastric cancer.

The gene calls are TRBV9 and TRBJ1-3; TRBD1 aligns across 9 bases. The V segment lost 4 bases and the J segment 4 bases; nucleotides outside the gene matches: 9. Per germline, CDR1 SGDLS and CDR2 YYNGEE. The CDR3 runs to 16 residues. Here the CDR3 reads CASSSRTGVTGNTIYF. As DNA, the CDR3 is TGTGCCAGCAGCTCCCGGACAGGGGTGACAGGAAACACCATATATTTT.

This clone was seen only once. This chain connects TRBV27 to TRBJ2-3; 8 bases fit TRBD1. Unmatched junction bases numbered 4, after V lost 2 bases and J lost 3 bases. The CDR3 extends over 15 amino acids. Germline-derived CDR1 and CDR2 are MNHEY and SMNVEV (reference sequence). CDR3 sequence: CASSLQGAQTDTQYF. The CDR3 DNA follows: TGTGCCAGCAGTTTACAGGGGGCTCAAACAGATACGCAGTATTTT.

This chain uses TRBV12-5 with TRBJ1-2, with D possibly matching TRBD1 (5 bases). This CDR3 contains 14 residues. Germline CDR1 LGHNT, CDR2 FRNRAP. V gave up 0 bases and J gave up 4 bases, with 9 bases separating them. CDR3 DNA sequence: TGTGCTAGTGGTTTGGTGGGGCAGTTCTATGGCTACACCTTC. Translated, it gives CASGLVGQFYGYTF.

This sequence joins TRBV2 and TRBJ1-3; D is perhaps TRBD1 (6 bases). This CDR3 contains 14 residues. CDR1 is SNHLY and CDR2 is FYNNEI in the germline V gene. V lost 3 bases, J lost 1 base, and 7 bases lay in between. The CDR3 region is CASSDRGSGNTIYF. CDR3 sequence (DNA): TGTGCCAGCAGTGACAGGGGATCTGGAAACACCATATATTTT.

The chain uses TRBV29-1 and TRBJ1-3; a possible D gene is TRBD1 (5 bases). Germline assignment: CDR1 SQVTM and CDR2 ANQGSEA. V shed 1 base and J shed 8 bases, with 12 bases lying between them. This CDR3 has 13 amino acids. The CDR3 nucleotides are TGCAGCGTTGAAGGCCAGGGACGGGACACCATATATTTT. As protein: CSVEGQGRDTIYF.

CDR3 region: CAVTSGHLNTEAFF. In DNA form, the CDR3 reads TGTGCCGTGACCTCGGGACACCTGAACACTGAAGCTTTCTTT. V and J are TRBV10-3 and TRBJ1-1, with a weak D call TRBD1 (6 bases). Germline values: CDR1 ENHRY, CDR2 SYGVKD. V lost 11 bases and J 0 bases, leaving 16 bases between the germline ends. The CDR3 is made up of 14 amino acids.

The CDR3 region has the DNA TGTGCCAGCAGCCAGTGGGGGACTAGTGGCCGGAGCTCCTACAATGAGCAGTTCTTC. Protein: CASSQWGTSGRSSYNEQFF. The chain joins TRBV14 to TRBJ2-1; 8 bases agree with TRBD2. V lost 3 bases to trimming and J lost 0 bases; unmatched junction nucleotides: 13. Per the germline V gene, CDR1 is SGHDN and CDR2 is FVKESK. The CDR3 is 19 residues long.

The V and J genes are TRBV18 and TRBJ1-2; 7 bases agree with TRBD1. The CDR3 contains 16 residues. Looked up from germline, CDR1 is KGHSH and CDR2 is LQKENI. The junction had 6 bases not matched to a gene; V was cut back by 0 bases and J by 2 bases. The chain's CDR3 is CASSPPVPGGNYGYTF. The DNA of the CDR3 is TGTGCCAGCTCACCACCGGTTCCAGGGGGGAACTATGGCTACACCTTC.

This rearrangement joins TRBV19 to TRBJ2-1; no reliable D call. In germline, CDR1 is LNHDA, CDR2 SQIVND (reference sequence). Trimming took off 3 bases at V and 7 bases at J, with 4 bases between the two ends. The CDR3 is 11 amino acids. CDR3 sequence reads: CASSIRNEQFF. In DNA form, the CDR3 reads TGTGCCAGTAGTATTCGTAATGAGCAGTTCTTC.

The chain is built from TRBV5-6 and TRBJ1-4; 7 positions match TRBD1. CDR3 size: 15 residues. The J segment lost 7 bases and the V segment lost 0 bases, leaving 6 bases of the junction unmatched. Germline V gene sequence: CDR1 SGHDT, CDR2 YYEEEE. In DNA form, the CDR3 reads TGTGCCAGCAGCTTGGATAGGGGGCGGATTGAAAAACTGTTTTTT. Amino acid sequence: CASSLDRGRIEKLFF. Variable domain in full (rest from reference TRBV5-6 and TRBJ1-4): DAGVTQSPTHLIKTRGQQVTLRCSPKSGHDTVSWYQQALGQGPQFIFQYYEEEERQRGNFPDRFSGHQFPNYSSELNVNALLLGDSALYLCASSLDRGRIEKLFFGSGTQLSVL.